This T cell receptor beta chain was sequenced in a study of cytotoxic CD8 clonotypes in ibrutinib-treated CLL. Study-level information: The group held roughly twelve relapsed/refractory and approximately 15 treatment-naive patients, with around 18 IGHV unmutated. The study, taken as a whole, reports: Public clonotypes proved infrequent, and on treatment they shrank or remained steady. Patients had baseline clonality above age-matched healthy donors, and this clonality moved with circulating CD8+ T-cell counts.

In regard to this clone: Antigen unknown.

TCRdb's table, derived via immunoSEQ multiplex PCR, lists solely in-frame clones and lacks some. Found here are some 140,000 clones, 84% of them singletons; the top ten hold roughly 3.3%. About 2 micrograms of genomic DNA, which was extracted from cryopreserved PBMCs, served as the material used for the TCR beta libraries. Germline values: CDR1 SGHTA, CDR2 FQGNSA. The CDR3 is 14 residues long. The V gene end was trimmed by 5 bases and the J gene end by 9 bases; junction bases not matched to a gene: 9. The receptor's source is a human donor with chronic lymphocytic leukemia. The chain is built from TRBV7-2 and TRBJ2-7; 11 bases line up with TRBD2. Source: PBMCs, taken after 24 months of ibrutinib treatment. CDR3 DNA sequence: TGTGCCAGCAGCCAATATAGCGGGGGGGCCGCGCAGTACTTC. It is translated as CASSQYSGGAAQYF. Based on the CDR3 plus reference TRBV7-2 and TRBJ2-7, the full variable domain is GAGVSQSPSNKVTEKGKDVELRCDPISGHTALYWYRQSLGQGLEFLIYFQGNSAPDKSGLPSDRFSAERTGGSVSTLTIQRTQQEDSAVYLCASSQYSGGAAQYFGPGTRLTVT.